This TCR beta chain was recovered during a study of blood T cell repertoires in COVID-19. Overall study context: COVID-19 samples collected from the United States, Italy and Spain covered acute and convalescent phases.

Per the authors' pipeline: Scientists estimated how many nucleated cells there were by amplifying reference gene primers. Clones were read by immunoSEQ multiplex PCR, and TCRdb kept only the in-frame ones, dropping some. That table furnishes V, J and clone size, whereas the DNA furnished D and trimming. Of about 110,000 clones in the sample, about 85% were seen once. Per germline, CDR1 ENHRY and CDR2 SYGVKD. CDR3 length: 16 amino acids. V shed 3 bases and J 6 bases; nucleotides not matched to a gene: 12. The sequence derives from a human donor in a cohort sampled during active COVID-19. What was sequenced was peripheral blood. The rearrangement uses TRBV10-3 and TRBJ1-1; TRBD1 matches at 8 bases. In nucleotides, the CDR3 is TGTGCCATCAGTGACCGGACAGGGCACTTTGGGGCTGAAGCTTTCTTT. Translating it yields CAISDRTGHFGAEAFF.